Each of the 5 T cell receptor beta chains below was sequenced from the same sample in a study of T cell responses to AZD1222 COVID-19 vaccine. Clones were read by immunoSEQ multiplex PCR, and TCRdb kept only the in-frame ones, dropping some. The profile shows some 110,000 clones, 80% to 90% of them singletons. The source material was peripheral blood, sampled on day 0 of AZD1222 vaccination. All receptors come from an adult in good health.

The rearrangement links TRBV9 to TRBJ1-1; 7 bases are shared with TRBD1. CDR1 and CDR2 (germline): SGDLS, YYNGEE. V shed 0 bases, J shed 6 bases, and the junction held 11 bases outside the gene matches. The CDR3 is made up of 16 amino acids. Written as DNA, the CDR3 is TGTGCCAGCAGCGTAGGGACAGGAGGGAGGGGGGCTGAAGCTTTCTTT. Translation gives CASSVGTGGRGAEAFF.

This clone rates as medium-sized. The chain employs TRBV5-5 and TRBJ1-5; maybe TRBD1 (5 bases). The germline gives CDR1 SGHKS, CDR2 YYEKEE (reference sequence). This CDR3 has 14 residues. The V end lost 4 bases, the J end lost 4 bases, and 12 bases lay between the germline ends. CDR3 residues: CASSTRDGNQPQHF. CDR3 nucleotides: TGTGCCAGCAGCACCCGGGACGGGAATCAGCCCCAGCATTTT.

This rearrangement joins TRBV28 to TRBJ2-5; 8 bases map to TRBD1. The J segment lost 2 bases and the V segment lost 3 bases, leaving 14 bases of the junction unmatched. Germline V gene lookup returns CDR1 MDHEN and CDR2 SYDVKM. The CDR3 length is 18 residues. DNA for the CDR3: TGTGCCAGCAGTTTGTTTACTGGAACAGGGGGGACTCAAGAGACCCAGTACTTC. It specifies CASSLFTGTGGTQETQYF. Based on the CDR3 plus reference TRBV28 and TRBJ2-5, the full variable domain is DVKVTQSSRYLVKRTGEKVFLECVQDMDHENMFWYRQDPGLGLRLIYFSYDVKMKEKGDIPEGYSVSREKKERFSLILESASTNQTSMYLCASSLFTGTGGTQETQYFGPGTRLLVL.

V usage is TRBV5-4 and J usage is TRBJ2-3, with TRBD2 matching over 11 bases. Losses at the gene ends were 5 bases for V and 5 bases for J; bases not matched to a gene: 7. The germline V gene encodes CDR1 SGHNT and CDR2 YYREEE (reference sequence). The CDR3 totals 15 residues. CDR3 sequence reads: CASRRTSGRGDTQYF. In DNA form, the CDR3 reads TGTGCCAGCAGACGCACTAGCGGGAGAGGAGATACGCAGTATTTT.

This clone has only a few counts. The V and J genes are TRBV7-2 and TRBJ2-2; D unclear. CDR3 length equals 12 residues. V was clipped by 3 bases and J by 8 bases, with 7 bases between them. Germline V gene data show CDR1 as SGHTA and CDR2 as FQGNSA. The CDR3 DNA follows: TGTGCCAGCAGCTTTGGACCGGGGGAGCTGTTTTTT. Its translation is CASSFGPGELFF. Using reference TRBV7-2 and TRBJ2-2 for the parts outside the CDR3, the full variable domain is GAGVSQSPSNKVTEKGKDVELRCDPISGHTALYWYRQSLGQGLEFLIYFQGNSAPDKSGLPSDRFSAERTGGSVSTLTIQRTQQEDSAVYLCASSFGPGELFFGEGSRLTVL.